These T cell receptor beta chains were read from a single sample in a study of early T cells in non-severe SARS-CoV-2 infection. TCRdb re-analysed the 5' RACE reads in MiXCR, keeping a single row per CDR3 protein. The sample holds 43,000 or so distinct CDR3 sequences, over 3% seen once. Specimen: whole blood. Receptor source: an adult who was a healthcare worker with PCR-confirmed SARS-CoV-2 infection or an uninfected control (not recorded which). The CDR3 runs from the conserved cysteine through the conserved F or W. The D gene is left open where the match is weak. For some rows the clone size is stated as once, few or many, or as a class when expanded; others skip it.

NA | TRBJ1-1 | TRBV18 | NA | CASSPLEGRGTEAFF | TGTGCCAGCTCACCACTTGAGGGCAGGGGCACTGAAGCTTTCTTT
NA | TRBJ2-3 | TRBV29-1 | many | CSVDSQLGTDTQYF | TGCAGCGTTGATTCGCAGCTCGGCACAGATACGCAGTATTTT
NA | TRBJ1-5 | TRBV5-1 | NA | CASSLVALTGGQPQHF | TGCGCCAGCAGCTTGGTAGCCTTGACAGGCGGACAGCCCCAGCATTTT
NA | TRBJ2-1 | TRBV6-5 | many | CASSLENEQFF | TGTGCCAGCAGTTTGGAGAATGAGCAGTTCTTC
TRBD2 | TRBJ2-1 | TRBV5-1 | many | CASSWTSRPYNEQFF | TGCGCCAGCAGCTGGACTAGCCGACCCTACAATGAGCAGTTCTTC
NA | TRBJ2-1 | TRBV7-6 | many | CASSTPYNEQFF | TGTGCCAGCAGCACCCCCTACAATGAGCAGTTCTTC
NA | TRBJ2-6 | TRBV6-5 | many | CASRVTGANVLTF | TGTGCCAGCAGGGTAACTGGGGCCAACGTCCTGACTTTC
NA | TRBJ2-7 | TRBV20-1 | many | CSATRDRSSYEQYF | TGCAGTGCAACCCGGGACCGGAGCTCCTACGAGCAGTACTTC
NA | TRBJ1-2 | TRBV9 | many | CASSEGDYGYTF | TGTGCCAGCAGCGAGGGGGACTATGGCTACACCTTC
TRBD2 | TRBJ2-1 | TRBV7-2 | many | CASNLGLAGVNEQFF | TGTGCCAGCAACCTGGGACTAGCGGGAGTGAATGAGCAGTTCTTC
NA | TRBJ2-3 | TRBV19 | many | CASSIRPGHPTDTQYF | TGTGCCAGTAGTATCCGGCCAGGCCATCCCACAGATACGCAGTATTTT